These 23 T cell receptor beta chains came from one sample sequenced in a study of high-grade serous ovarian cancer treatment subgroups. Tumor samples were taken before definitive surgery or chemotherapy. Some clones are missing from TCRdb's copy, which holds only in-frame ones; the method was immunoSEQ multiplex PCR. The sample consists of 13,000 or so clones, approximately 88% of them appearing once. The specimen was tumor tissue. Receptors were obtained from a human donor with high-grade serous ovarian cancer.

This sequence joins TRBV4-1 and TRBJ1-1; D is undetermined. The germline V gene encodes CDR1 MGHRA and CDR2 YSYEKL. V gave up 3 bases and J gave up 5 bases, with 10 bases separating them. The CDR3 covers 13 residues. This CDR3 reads CASSQDRLTEAFF. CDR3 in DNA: TGCGCCAGCAGCCAGGATAGGTTGACTGAAGCTTTCTTT.

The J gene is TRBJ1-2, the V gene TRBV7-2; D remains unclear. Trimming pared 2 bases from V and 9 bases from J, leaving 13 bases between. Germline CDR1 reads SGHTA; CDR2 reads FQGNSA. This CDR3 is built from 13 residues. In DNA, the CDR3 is TGTGCCAGCAGCTTATTTAGGGAAAAGAGCTACACCTTC. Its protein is CASSLFREKSYTF.

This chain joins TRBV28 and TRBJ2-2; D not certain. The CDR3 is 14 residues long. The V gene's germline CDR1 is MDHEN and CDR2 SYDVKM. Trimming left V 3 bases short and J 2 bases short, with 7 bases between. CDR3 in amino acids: CASSLGGNTGELFF. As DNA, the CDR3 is TGTGCCAGCAGTTTGGGCGGAAACACCGGGGAGCTGTTTTTT.

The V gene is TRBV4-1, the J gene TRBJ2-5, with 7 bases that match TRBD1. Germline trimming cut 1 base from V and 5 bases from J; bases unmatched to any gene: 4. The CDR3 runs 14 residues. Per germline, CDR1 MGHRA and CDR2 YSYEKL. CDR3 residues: CASSQGQGRETQYF. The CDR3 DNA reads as TGCGCCAGCAGCCAAGGACAGGGCAGGGAGACCCAGTACTTC.

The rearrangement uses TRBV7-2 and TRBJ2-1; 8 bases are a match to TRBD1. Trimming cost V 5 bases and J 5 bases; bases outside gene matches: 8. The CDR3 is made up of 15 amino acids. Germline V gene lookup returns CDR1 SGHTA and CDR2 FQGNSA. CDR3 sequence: CASSPRQGPHNEQFF. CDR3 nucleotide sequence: TGTGCCAGCAGCCCACGACAGGGGCCCCACAATGAGCAGTTCTTC.

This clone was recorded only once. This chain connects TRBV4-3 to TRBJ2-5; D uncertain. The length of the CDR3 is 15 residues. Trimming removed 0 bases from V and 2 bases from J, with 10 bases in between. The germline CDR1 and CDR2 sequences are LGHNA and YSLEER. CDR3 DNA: TGCGCCAGCAGCCAAGATTTTGGGCGGCAAGAGACCCAGTACTTC. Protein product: CASSQDFGRQETQYF.

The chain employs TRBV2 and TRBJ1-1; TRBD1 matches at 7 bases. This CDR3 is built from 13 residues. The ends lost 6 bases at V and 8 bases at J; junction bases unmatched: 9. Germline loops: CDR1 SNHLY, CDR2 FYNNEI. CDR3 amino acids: CASSTEKDREAFF. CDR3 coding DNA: TGTGCCAGCAGCACAGAAAAGGACAGGGAAGCTTTCTTT. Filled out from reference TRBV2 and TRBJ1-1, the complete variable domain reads EPEVTQTPSHQVTQMGQEVILRCVPISNHLYFYWYRQILGQKVEFLVSFYNNEISEKSEIFDDQFSVERPDGSNFTLKIRSTKLEDSAMYFCASSTEKDREAFFGQGTRLTVV.

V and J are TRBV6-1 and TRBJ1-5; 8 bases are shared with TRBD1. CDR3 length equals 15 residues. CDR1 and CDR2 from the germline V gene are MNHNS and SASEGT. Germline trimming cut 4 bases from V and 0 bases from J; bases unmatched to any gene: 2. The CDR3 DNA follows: TGTGCCAGCAGTGGGGACAGGTATAGCAATCAGCCCCAGCATTTT. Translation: CASSGDRYSNQPQHF.

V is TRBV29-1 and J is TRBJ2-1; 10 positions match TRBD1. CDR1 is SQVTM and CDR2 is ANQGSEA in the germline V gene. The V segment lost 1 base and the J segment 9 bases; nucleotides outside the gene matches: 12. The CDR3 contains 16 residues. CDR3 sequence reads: CSVEGWGQGTSREQFF. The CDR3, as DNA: TGCAGCGTTGAAGGTTGGGGACAGGGGACTTCCCGTGAGCAGTTCTTC.

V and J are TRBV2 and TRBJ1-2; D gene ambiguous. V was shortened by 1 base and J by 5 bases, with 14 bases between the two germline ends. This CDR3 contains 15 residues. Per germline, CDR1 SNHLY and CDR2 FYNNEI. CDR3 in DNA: TGTGCCAGCAGTGAAGATGTGACACCGTATTATGGCTACACCTTC. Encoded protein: CASSEDVTPYYGYTF. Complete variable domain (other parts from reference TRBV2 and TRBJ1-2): EPEVTQTPSHQVTQMGQEVILRCVPISNHLYFYWYRQILGQKVEFLVSFYNNEISEKSEIFDDQFSVERPDGSNFTLKIRSTKLEDSAMYFCASSEDVTPYYGYTFGSGTRLTVV.

Here the CDR3 reads CAWSVRHFEKLFF. DNA of the CDR3: TGTGCCTGGAGTGTACGGCATTTTGAAAAACTGTTTTTT. The chain recombines TRBV30 with TRBJ1-4, with D unclear. The V gene's germline CDR1 is GTSNPN and CDR2 SVGIG (reference sequence). Trimming pared 0 bases from V and 7 bases from J, leaving 9 bases between. The CDR3 spans 13 residues.

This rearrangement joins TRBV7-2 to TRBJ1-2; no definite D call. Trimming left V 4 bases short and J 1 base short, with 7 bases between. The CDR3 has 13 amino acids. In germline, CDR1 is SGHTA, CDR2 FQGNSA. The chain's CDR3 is CASSSDGNYGYTF. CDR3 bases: TGTGCCAGCAGCTCTGACGGTAACTATGGCTACACCTTC.

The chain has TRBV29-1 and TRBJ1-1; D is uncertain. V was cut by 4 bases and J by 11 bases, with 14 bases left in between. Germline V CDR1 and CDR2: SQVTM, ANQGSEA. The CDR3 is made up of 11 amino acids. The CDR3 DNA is TGCAGCGTTGCACCCACCTTTGGTGCTTTCTTT. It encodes CSVAPTFGAFF.

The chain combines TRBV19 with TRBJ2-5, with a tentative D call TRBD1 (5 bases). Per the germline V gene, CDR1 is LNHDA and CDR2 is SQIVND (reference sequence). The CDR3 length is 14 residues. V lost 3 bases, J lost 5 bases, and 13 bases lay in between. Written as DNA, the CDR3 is TGTGCCAGTAGTATGACACAGGAAGGGGAGACCCAGTACTTC. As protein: CASSMTQEGETQYF.

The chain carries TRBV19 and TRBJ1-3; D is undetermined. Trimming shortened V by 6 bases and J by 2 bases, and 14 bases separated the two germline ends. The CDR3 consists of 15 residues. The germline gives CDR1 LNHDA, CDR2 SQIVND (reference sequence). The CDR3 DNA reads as TGTGCCAGTAGAGTCGGAGGGCAGGCTGGAAACACCATATATTTT. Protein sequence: CASRVGGQAGNTIYF.

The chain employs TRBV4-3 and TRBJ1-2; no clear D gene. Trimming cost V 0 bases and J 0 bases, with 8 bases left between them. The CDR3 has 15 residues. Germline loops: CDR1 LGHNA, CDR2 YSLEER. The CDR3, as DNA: TGCGCCAGCAGCCAAGAACGAAGAACTAACTATGGCTACACCTTC. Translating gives CASSQERRTNYGYTF.

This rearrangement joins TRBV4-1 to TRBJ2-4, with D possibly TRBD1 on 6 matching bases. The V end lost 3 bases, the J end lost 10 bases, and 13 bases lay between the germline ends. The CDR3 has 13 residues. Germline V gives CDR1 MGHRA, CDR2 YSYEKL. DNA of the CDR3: TGCGCCAGCAGCCAGGGTTCAGGGGTGATTCAGTACTTC. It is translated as CASSQGSGVIQYF.

CDR3 nucleotide sequence: TGTGCCAGCAGTGAGGGACCTTTTGTCTCTGGGGCCAACGTCCTGACTTTC. Its translation: CASSEGPFVSGANVLTF. V and J are TRBV2 and TRBJ2-6; D assignment may be TRBD1 or TRBD2 (5 bases each). Germline V CDR1 and CDR2: SNHLY, FYNNEI. V was clipped by 3 bases and J by 0 bases, with 12 bases between them. The CDR3 spans 17 residues.

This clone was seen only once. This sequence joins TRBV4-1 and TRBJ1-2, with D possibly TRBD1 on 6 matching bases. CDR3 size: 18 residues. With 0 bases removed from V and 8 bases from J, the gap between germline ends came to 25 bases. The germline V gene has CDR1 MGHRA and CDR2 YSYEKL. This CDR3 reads CASSQDRAGVTRRRGYTF. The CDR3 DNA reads TGCGCCAGCAGCCAAGACAGGGCAGGGGTTACGCGACGTAGAGGCTACACCTTC.

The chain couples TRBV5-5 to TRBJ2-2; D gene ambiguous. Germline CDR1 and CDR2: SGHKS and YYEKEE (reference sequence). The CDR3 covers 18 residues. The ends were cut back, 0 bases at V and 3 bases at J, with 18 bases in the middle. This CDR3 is CASSLGMAVRRYTGELFF. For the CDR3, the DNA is TGTGCCAGCAGCTTGGGGATGGCAGTTAGGAGATACACCGGGGAGCTGTTTTTT.

CDR3 sequence (DNA): TGTGCCAGCAGCTTGGGAGGGGCGGAGGCTTCTGGAAACACCATATATTTT. The encoded protein is CASSLGGAEASGNTIYF. The rearrangement links TRBV5-4 to TRBJ1-3, with D possibly matching TRBD1 (5 bases). Germline V gene data show CDR1 as SGHNT and CDR2 as YYREEE (reference sequence). The CDR3 runs 17 residues. Trimming left V 0 bases short and J 1 base short, with 14 bases between.

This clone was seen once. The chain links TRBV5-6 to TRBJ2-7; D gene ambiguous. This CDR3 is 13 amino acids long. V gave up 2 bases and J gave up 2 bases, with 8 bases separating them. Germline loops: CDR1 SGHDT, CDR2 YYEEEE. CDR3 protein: CASSLFGTYEQYF. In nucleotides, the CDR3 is TGTGCCAGCAGCTTATTCGGAACCTACGAGCAGTACTTC.

CDR3 nucleotide sequence: TGCGCCAGCAGGATTCAAACACAGGGCGGGGAGCTGTTTTTT. Translating gives CASRIQTQGGELFF. The J gene is TRBJ2-2, the V gene TRBV5-1, with D maybe TRBD1 (6 bases). The CDR3 runs to 14 residues. Deletions cut 5 bases from V and 7 bases from J, with 15 bases between. From germline, CDR1 is SGHRS and CDR2 YFSETQ.